Listed here is a single T cell receptor (beta chain). Its specific antigen is unknown. For this receptor, the gene names and germline sequences are taken from the mouse. The sequenced fragment ends 4 residues before the CDR3 boundary, so the rest is inferred from the germline J gene. Pooled mouse cutaneous lymph node cells were stained for CD4, CD8alpha, NKG2D, NKG2ACE and other markers and were then sorted on a BD Influx. This sample was included in a study of CD8+ T cells in alopecia areata (dated by TCRdb to between 2018 and 2020). The study in broad terms: Female C3H/HeJ recipients, about 7-11 weeks old, were grafted with skin from C3H/HeJ donors with spontaneous alopecia (about 6-12 months old). Clonality in the scalp was compared among normal scalp (n=4), patchy alopecia areata scalp (n=8), and alopecia totalis/universalis scalp (n=8). The study used high-throughput TCRbeta sequencing to examine T cell clonal expansion in alopecia areata, in both the C3H/HeJ mouse model and human patients. RNA was obtained with the PAXgene miRNA kit for fixed scalp, the miRNeasy kit for PBMCs, and the RNeasy kit for mouse skin. immunoSEQ multiplex PCR using 35 Vbeta forward primers and 13 Jbeta reverse primers was used to amplify TCRbeta CDR3 regions. Scalp tissue and sorted CD4+ and CD8+ peripheral blood T cells from patchy and totalis/universalis alopecia areata patients and from healthy controls were covered by human TCRbeta sequencing. Broader findings and caveats from the paper: Lesional scalp, especially in alopecia totalis/universalis, showed higher clonality and more expanded CD8+ clones than normal scalp, suggesting antigenic drive. Resident alphabeta T cells in normal human skin are also sequenced, complicating scalp TCR repertoire analysis, unlike mouse skin dominated by gammadelta T cells. TCR sequences shared between patients were less clear than in mice, possibly partly because of HLA diversity in the patient population.

Library construction relied on the immunoSEQ multiplex PCR assay. To provide template for TCR sequencing, every sample had RNA extracted and reverse transcribed into cDNA. First-strand cDNA was synthesized using SuperScript III with a 2:1 mix of oligo-dT and random hexamers. Amplification bias was assessed with a synthetic immune receptor repertoire, and residual bias was removed computationally. Sequencing of the libraries was done on Illumina HiSeq with 60 bp reads that cover the CDR3, reading from J toward V. The source study handled its data this way. Raw reads were preprocessed to remove errors, and CDR3 was defined according to IMGT conventions as the region from the conserved cysteine to phenylalanine. Clonality was calculated as 1 minus Shannon entropy normalized by log2 of the number of productive unique TCRs. CD4 or CD8 identity of scalp clones was inferred by cross-referencing scalp TCRbeta sequences with sorted blood CD4 and CD8 repertoires. In its TCRdb copy, this immuneACCESS table keeps in-frame sequences only and misses some clones. Where compared with another copy, unresolved V genes explain less than half of these, and the others have no known cause. V and J calls and clone size are those listed in that table; D and trimming were worked out from the DNA. For this sample, roughly 260,000 clones are listed, none of them singletons. More than 0.95% of the sample is taken by the ten largest.

CDR1 and CDR2 are read off the germline V gene as MNHDT and YYDKIL. Including the terminal cysteine and phenylalanine, the CDR3 comprises 14 residues. Part of the CDR3 DNA is given, 30 bases translated from base 1. This chain is built from TRBV17 and TRBJ2-4; 7 central bases correspond to TRBD1. This TCR was recovered from a C3H/HeJ mouse with alopecia areata. This strain has the MHC haplotype H2-k. Sequencing was done on a sample of CD4+ T cells sorted from a lymph node. CDR3 bases read: TGTGCTAGCAGTAGAGATGGGACAGAAAAC. Its protein reads: CASSRDGTEN. The full CDR3 protein reads CASSRDGTENTLYF. The full variable domain, with segments outside the CDR3 supplied by the reference TRBV17 and TRBJ2-4 proteins, appears as DTTVKQNPRYKLARVGKPVNLICSQTMNHDTMYWYQKKPNQAPKLLLFYYDKILNREADTFEKFQSSRPNNSFCSLYIGSAGLEYSAMYLCASSRDGTENTLYFGAGTRLSVL.